The 32 T cell receptor beta chains in this list originate from one sample, sequenced in a study of T cells in Graves' hyperthyroidism and ophthalmopathy. RNA transcripts served as the template for amplifying TCR beta CDR3 regions. First-round RT-PCR of the TCR CDR3 relied on the HTBI primer set. Each CDR3 protein gets one entry after TCRdb re-called the multiplex PCR reads with MiXCR. The sample shows approximately 630,000 distinct CDR3 sequences, around 15% of them seen only once. The sample taken for sequencing was blood. These receptors all come from a woman in her twenties or thirties with Graves' hyperthyroidism.

This clonotype was seen a handful of times. The V and J genes are TRBV7-9 and TRBJ1-5; 7 nucleotides match TRBD1. This CDR3 region has 13 residues. Trimming at V came to 10 bases and at J to 6 bases, leaving 9 bases not matched to a gene. Germline CDR1 reads SEHNR; CDR2 reads FQNEAQ (reference sequence). The CDR3: CATAGGSSQPQHF. In DNA, the CDR3 is TGTGCCACCGCAGGGGGGTCCAGTCAGCCCCAGCATTTT.

This clonotype was recorded many times. The rearrangement uses TRBV28 and TRBJ1-2, with D hard to call. The CDR3 sequence is 14 residues long. Germline V CDR1 and CDR2: MDHEN, SYDVKM. V lost 6 bases to trimming and J lost 0 bases, with 11 bases between them. In DNA form, the CDR3 reads TGTGCCAGCAGATGGACGGATACTAACTATGGCTACACCTTC. This encodes CASRWTDTNYGYTF.

V gene TRBV24-1 combines with J gene TRBJ1-2; the match to TRBD1 covers 7 bases. The CDR3 runs to 13 residues. V lost 4 bases and J lost 4; bases outside the gene matches: 2. The germline gives CDR1 KGHDR, CDR2 SFDVKD. CDR3 amino acids: CATSEHRGYGYTF. DNA of the CDR3: TGTGCCACCAGTGAGCACAGGGGCTATGGCTACACCTTC.

The chain carries TRBV7-9 and TRBJ1-1; tentative D call: TRBD1 (5 bases). Germline V gene data show CDR1 as SEHNR and CDR2 as FQNEAQ (reference sequence). Trimming removed 4 bases at V and 7 bases at J, with 16 bases between. The CDR3 is 14 residues long. CDR3 bases: TGTGCCAGCAGCTCTTTTTTCCCAGACAGTGAAGCTTTCTTT. Translation: CASSSFFPDSEAFF.

This clonotype was detected a few times. The chain is built from TRBV5-1 and TRBJ1-2; D is unclear. The length of the CDR3 is 14 residues. Deletions cut 2 bases from V and 8 bases from J, with 16 bases between. Germline-derived CDR1 and CDR2 are SGHRS and YFSETQ. The DNA for the CDR3 is TGCGCCAGCAGCTTTGGTCAAGGGCCGGGCGGCTACACCTTC. It codes for CASSFGQGPGGYTF.

This clonotype has at least ten counts. The rearrangement links TRBV6-1 to TRBJ1-5, with TRBD1 as a possible D gene (5 bases). This CDR3 spans 12 amino acids. Germline CDR1 MNHNS, CDR2 SASEGT. The ends were cut back, 7 bases at V and 5 bases at J, with 9 bases in the middle. CDR3 DNA: TGTGCCAGCAATACGGGGGATCAGCCCCAGCATTTT. Its translation: CASNTGDQPQHF.

The sample holds many counts of this clonotype. The chain carries TRBV28 and TRBJ2-1; 9 nucleotides match TRBD1. Germline CDR1 reads MDHEN; CDR2 reads SYDVKM. Trimming took 5 bases from V and 6 from J; bases not matched to a gene: 2. The CDR3 is 13 amino acids. The CDR3 region has the DNA TGTGCCAGCAGTCACAGGGGGCCCAATGAGCAGTTCTTC. Protein sequence: CASSHRGPNEQFF.

The V gene is TRBV9, the J gene TRBJ2-2; 9 bases are shared with TRBD2. Unmatched junction bases numbered 5, after V lost 0 bases and J lost 5 bases. The CDR3 has 16 amino acids. Germline V lookup: CDR1 SGDLS, CDR2 YYNGEE. CDR3 nucleotides: TGTGCCAGCAGCGTAGAGTTAGCGGGAGAAACCGGGGAGCTGTTTTTT. Amino acid sequence: CASSVELAGETGELFF. Full variable domain (remainder filled in from reference TRBV9 and TRBJ2-2): DSGVTQTPKHLITATGQRVTLRCSPRSGDLSVYWYQQSLDQGLQFLIQYYNGEERAKGNILERFSAQQFPDLHSELNLSSLELGDSALYFCASSVELAGETGELFFGEGSRLTVL.

This clonotype was observed at least ten times. The chain couples TRBV7-8 to TRBJ2-3; 12 nucleotides agree with TRBD2. V trimming: 7 bases; J trimming: 4 bases; junction bases outside the gene matches: 9. The CDR3 covers 16 residues. Germline assignment: CDR1 SGHVS and CDR2 FQNEAQ. CDR3 sequence: CASTLVGLAGSDTQYF. The CDR3 coding sequence is TGTGCCAGCACCCTTGTTGGACTAGCGGGATCAGATACGCAGTATTTT.

In its sample, this clonotype was seen a few times. This sequence joins TRBV6-9 and TRBJ1-3; perhaps TRBD1 as D (6 bases). The CDR3 consists of 14 residues. Trimming shortened V by 3 bases and J by 2 bases, and 8 bases separated the two germline ends. CDR1 is MNHGY and CDR2 is SVAAGI in the germline V gene. The CDR3 sequence is CASSYGTTGNTIYF. The CDR3 region has the DNA TGTGCCAGCAGTTACGGGACAACTGGAAACACCATATATTTT.

This clonotype was observed at least ten times. This chain connects TRBV28 to TRBJ2-7; D may correspond to TRBD1 or TRBD2 (5 bases each). The CDR3 has 16 amino acids. The germline V gene encodes CDR1 MDHEN and CDR2 SYDVKM. The germline V and J ends were trimmed by 4 bases and 3 bases, with 19 bases remaining between them. CDR3 loop: CASSWGWGKGLYEQYF. DNA of the CDR3: TGTGCCAGCAGTTGGGGATGGGGGAAGGGGCTCTACGAGCAGTACTTC.

This chain connects TRBV7-3 to TRBJ1-1; no clear D gene. This CDR3 is 12 amino acids long. Germline-derived CDR1 and CDR2 are SGHTA and FQGTGA. V was cut by 6 bases and J by 7 bases, with 12 bases left in between. In nucleotides, the CDR3 is TGTGCCAGCAGGCGGCCGGAGGGTGAAGCTTTCTTT. Its protein is CASRRPEGEAFF.

This clonotype was seen repeatedly, ten times or more. The J gene is TRBJ2-3, the V gene TRBV6-1; 13 nucleotides agree with TRBD2. V dropped 3 bases and J dropped 6; count of bases not matched to a gene: 6. The CDR3 runs to 16 residues. From germline, CDR1 is MNHNS and CDR2 SASEGT. The CDR3, as DNA: TGTGCCAGCAGTGAGAGGACTAGCGGGGGAATGGATACGCAGTATTTT. Translation: CASSERTSGGMDTQYF.

This clonotype occurred a few times. This rearrangement joins TRBV13 to TRBJ2-1; tentatively, D is TRBD1 (6 bases). Deletions cut 5 bases from V and 3 bases from J, with 14 bases between. Germline V CDR1 and CDR2: PRHDT, FYEKMQ (reference sequence). The CDR3 extends over 15 amino acids. The CDR3 loop reads CASSPRTVVYNEQFF. The CDR3 coding sequence is TGTGCCAGCAGCCCCCGGACAGTCGTCTACAATGAGCAGTTCTTC.

This clonotype was recorded a few times. The chain links TRBV10-3 to TRBJ2-7; TRBD1 aligns across 7 bases. This CDR3 is 16 amino acids long. The germline gives CDR1 ENHRY, CDR2 SYGVKD. V was clipped by 3 bases and J by 0 bases; unmatched bases: 8. Written as DNA, the CDR3 is TGTGCCATCAGTGACCCGACAGGGTTACCCTCCTACGAGCAGTACTTC. Its translation: CAISDPTGLPSYEQYF.

This clonotype was found many times. The genes are TRBV3-1 and TRBJ2-3, with 9 nucleotides matching TRBD2. The CDR3 extends over 16 amino acids. CDR1 is LGHDT, CDR2 YNNKEL, per germline (reference sequence). The V gene end was trimmed by 4 bases and the J gene end by 4 bases; junction bases not matched to a gene: 9. CDR3 amino acids: CASSPPGLAKSDTQYF. For the CDR3, the DNA is TGTGCCAGCAGCCCGCCGGGACTAGCTAAATCAGATACGCAGTATTTT.

This chain links TRBV2 with TRBJ1-4, with D possibly matching TRBD1 (6 bases). The CDR3 consists of 15 residues. CDR1 and CDR2 from the germline V gene are SNHLY and FYNNEI. Trimming removed 3 bases from V and 5 bases from J, with 13 bases in between. The chain's CDR3 is CASSERLGANEKLFF. DNA for the CDR3: TGTGCCAGCAGTGAGCGTTTGGGGGCCAATGAAAAACTGTTTTTT.

To note about this clonotype: Just one base apart from a much larger clone, this may be a read error. The chain joins TRBV27 to TRBJ2-1; maybe TRBD2 (5 bases). Germline CDR1 reads MNHEY; CDR2 reads SMNVEV (reference sequence). The ends were cut back, 5 bases at V and 0 bases at J, with 14 bases in the middle. There are 16 residues in the CDR3. This CDR3 is CASSDPAGFSYNEQFF. CDR3 bases: TGTGCCAGCAGTGATCCCGCGGGCTTCTCCTACAATGAGCAGTTCTTC.

This clonotype was observed at least ten times. V gene TRBV12-3 or TRBV12-4 combines with J gene TRBJ2-5; no definite D call. This CDR3 region has 14 residues. V gave up 4 bases and J gave up 1 base, with 10 bases separating them. The CDR3 loop is CASSSVSTQETQYF. CDR3 bases: TGTGCCAGCAGTTCTGTTAGTACCCAAGAGACCCAGTACTTC.

This chain connects TRBV25-1 to TRBJ1-5, with no clear D. The CDR3 extends over 16 amino acids. Germline-derived CDR1 and CDR2 are MGHDK and SYGVNS. V shed 2 bases and J shed 5 bases, with 16 bases lying between them. CDR3 nucleotide sequence: TGTGCCAGCAGTGAAAAAGTCCCGACGACCGATCAGCCCCAGCATTTT. Its translation is CASSEKVPTTDQPQHF. Drawing the rest from reference TRBV25-1 and TRBJ1-5, the complete variable domain is EADIYQTPRYLVIGTGKKITLECSQTMGHDKMYWYQQDPGMELHLIHYSYGVNSTEKGDLSSESTVSRIRTEHFPLTLESARPSHTSQYLCASSEKVPTTDQPQHFGDGTRLSIL.

This chain connects TRBV28 to TRBJ1-1; D unclear. This CDR3 is built from 15 residues. Germline V gene lookup returns CDR1 MDHEN and CDR2 SYDVKM. The germline V and J ends were trimmed by 1 base and 3 bases, with 12 bases remaining between them. The CDR3 nucleotides read TGTGCCAGCAGTTTATACCGGGCCCCCCACACTGAAGCTTTCTTT. Protein product: CASSLYRAPHTEAFF. Combining the CDR3 with reference TRBV28 and TRBJ1-1 gives the whole variable domain DVKVTQSSRYLVKRTGEKVFLECVQDMDHENMFWYRQDPGLGLRLIYFSYDVKMKEKGDIPEGYSVSREKKERFSLILESASTNQTSMYLCASSLYRAPHTEAFFGQGTRLTVV.

This clonotype has at least ten counts. The rearrangement links TRBV28 to TRBJ1-1; tentative D call: TRBD1 (5 bases). The V gene lost 3 bases and the J gene lost 1 base, with 15 bases spanning the gap. The CDR3 extends over 16 amino acids. The germline CDR1 and CDR2 sequences are MDHEN and SYDVKM. The CDR3 loop is CASSFSLRGENTEAFF. The CDR3 coding sequence is TGTGCCAGCAGTTTTAGTCTGCGGGGGGAGAACACTGAAGCTTTCTTT. Filled out from reference TRBV28 and TRBJ1-1, the complete variable domain reads DVKVTQSSRYLVKRTGEKVFLECVQDMDHENMFWYRQDPGLGLRLIYFSYDVKMKEKGDIPEGYSVSREKKERFSLILESASTNQTSMYLCASSFSLRGENTEAFFGQGTRLTVV.

The chain couples TRBV7-9 to TRBJ1-1, with 7 bases that match TRBD1. This CDR3 has 15 residues. The V and J ends lost 0 bases and 7 bases, in that order; junction bases with no gene match: 8. CDR1 and CDR2 (germline): SEHNR, FQNEAQ (reference sequence). This chain's CDR3 is CASSLASTGLGEAFF. CDR3 coding DNA: TGTGCCAGCAGCTTAGCCTCGACAGGGTTGGGTGAAGCTTTCTTT.

This clonotype was detected many times. This chain connects TRBV7-9 to TRBJ2-5; TRBD2 matches at 9 bases. V was pared by 7 bases and J by 5 bases, with 8 bases of the junction left unmatched. CDR3 length: 14 amino acids. Germline CDR1 and CDR2: SEHNR and FQNEAQ (reference sequence). The CDR3 protein is CASTPGLAWETQYF. The CDR3 nucleotides are TGTGCCAGCACCCCGGGACTAGCTTGGGAGACCCAGTACTTC.

This clonotype was counted many times. V usage is TRBV6-1 and J usage is TRBJ2-7; TRBD1 aligns across 8 bases. The V gene's germline CDR1 is MNHNS and CDR2 SASEGT. The length of the CDR3 is 16 residues. J was trimmed by 3 bases and V by 1 base; bases with no gene match: 8. CDR3 in amino acids: CASSEVGQGAIYEQYF. Here the CDR3 DNA reads TGTGCCAGCAGTGAAGTTGGCCAGGGGGCAATCTACGAGCAGTACTTC.

This clonotype was seen repeatedly, ten times or more. V is TRBV11-2 and J is TRBJ2-1; 14 bases are a match to TRBD2. This CDR3 region has 16 residues. Trimming took 5 bases from V and 6 from J; bases not matched to a gene: 6. Germline lookup yields CDR1 SGHAT and CDR2 FQNNGV. The CDR3 loop reads CASSPTTSGRGNEQFF. DNA for the CDR3: TGTGCCAGCAGCCCCACGACTAGCGGGAGGGGCAATGAGCAGTTCTTC. The full variable domain, with the rest looked up from reference TRBV11-2 and TRBJ2-1, is EAGVAQSPRYKIIEKRQSVAFWCNPISGHATLYWYQQILGQGPKLLIQFQNNGVVDDSQLPKDRFSAERLKGVDSTLKIQPAKLEDSAVYLCASSPTTSGRGNEQFFGPGTRLTVL.

This clonotype was detected ten times or more. The chain uses TRBV6-1 and TRBJ2-1; TRBD2 matches 14 bases. V was pared by 5 bases and J by 4 bases, with 10 bases of the junction left unmatched. This CDR3 has 18 amino acids. The germline gives CDR1 MNHNS, CDR2 SASEGT. CDR3 sequence reads: CASSIFRTSGRSYNEQFF. The CDR3 region has the DNA TGTGCCAGCAGTATATTCAGGACTAGCGGGAGGTCGTACAATGAGCAGTTCTTC.

In this sample, this clonotype turned up many times. This chain joins TRBV28 and TRBJ2-7, with D perhaps given as TRBD1 or TRBD2 (5 bases each). Trimming left V 8 bases short and J 0 bases short, with 8 bases between. The germline CDR1 and CDR2 sequences are MDHEN and SYDVKM. CDR3 length: 12 amino acids. CDR3 DNA: TGTGCCAGCGGGACGTCCTCCTACGAGCAGTACTTC. Translation gives CASGTSSYEQYF.

The chain combines TRBV24-1 with TRBJ2-7; the match to TRBD1 covers 11 bases. In germline, CDR1 is KGHDR, CDR2 SFDVKD. Germline trimming cut 3 bases from V and 3 bases from J; bases unmatched to any gene: 9. The CDR3 sequence is 17 residues long. The CDR3 here is CATSDGGLDRGLYEQYF. The CDR3 nucleotides are TGTGCCACCAGTGATGGGGGTTTGGACAGGGGGCTCTACGAGCAGTACTTC.

Comment on this clonotype: One end of the junction fails to match germline, which may point to a read error. V is TRBV7-9 and J is TRBJ2-2; D gene unclear. The CDR3 is 17 residues long. Germline CDR1 reads SEHNR; CDR2 reads FQNEAQ (reference sequence). CDR3 loop: CASSFRATQANTGELFF. In DNA, the CDR3 is TGTGCTAGCAGCTTCCGGGCGACGCAGGCGAACACCGGGGAGCTGTTTTTT.

This clonotype came up many times. This sequence joins TRBV11-2 and TRBJ2-7; D is perhaps TRBD2 (6 bases). The CDR3 consists of 15 residues. CDR1 SGHAT and CDR2 FQNNGV come from the germline V gene. With 2 bases removed from V and 2 bases from J, the gap between germline ends came to 13 bases. In nucleotides, the CDR3 is TGTGCCAGCAGCTTACTTATAGGGAGGACCTACGAGCAGTACTTC. Protein sequence: CASSLLIGRTYEQYF.

V gene TRBV27 combines with J gene TRBJ1-6; maybe TRBD1 (6 bases). The V end lost 2 bases, the J end lost 8 bases, and 19 bases lay between the germline ends. The germline V gene has CDR1 MNHEY and CDR2 SMNVEV (reference sequence). The CDR3 sequence is 17 residues long. The CDR3 DNA is TGTGCCAGCAGTTTAAGGTTGGGGACAACAACCTATTCACCCCTCCACTTT. This encodes CASSLRLGTTTYSPLHF.